This T cell receptor (beta chain) came from a study of blood T cell repertoires in COVID-19 (dated by TCRdb to about 2020). As for the study more broadly: Samples from collaborators originated in the United States, Italy and Spain and spanned both the acute and convalescent phases of COVID-19. HLA class I and class II types, where available, came from metadata supplied by the sample provider rather than from assay-based typing. Subjects who had been exposed to COVID-19, were actively infected with it, or had recovered from it provided the deeply sampled blood TCRbeta repertoires that made up the dataset. The samples were drawn from two sources: the first 160 participants of the ongoing ImmuneRACE study, and 1,000 to 1,500 subjects contributed by 6 global collaborators. The material from the prospective study consisted of cDNA or gDNA derived from T cells, B-cell-depleted T cells, or PBMCs. A de-identified subject ID, COVID-19 status, age in years and sex were almost always included in the sample metadata. A freely available public database, intended as a resource for researchers studying the immune response to SARS-CoV-2, is where the repertoires were released.

The CDR3 spans 14 residues, from the cysteine through the phenylalanine. Only the CDR3 region is kept as DNA, spanning 42 bases read in frame from base 1. The V end loses 0 bases and the J end loses 8 bases, and a stretch of 11 bases separates them. For CDR1 and CDR2, the germline V gene lists MGHRA and YSYEKL. General findings and caveats noted by the study authors: The amount of clinical and demographic metadata varied by source and participant and was provided uncurated.

The collaborating institutions used their own protocols to collect whole blood in K2EDTA tubes. Collaborator samples were shipped for TCRbeta analysis as frozen whole blood, isolated PBMCs, or DNA extracted from either sample type. To note about this clone: The antigen this receptor binds is unknown. No base qualities exist here, and no much larger clone lies one base off it.

The immunoSEQ Assay, a bias-controlled multiplex PCR, was used to amplify TCRbeta CDR3 regions from genomic DNA. The authors processed their data as follows. Within the assay, amplification of reference gene primers was used to estimate how many nucleated cells each sample contained. Sequence reads were collapsed and filtered to measure the absolute abundance of every unique TCRbeta CDR3 rearrangement. For each sample, productive Simpson clonality was calculated as the square root of Simpson's diversity index across productive rearrangements. Drawn from immuneACCESS, this table holds only the in-frame rearrangements with V and J called that TCRdb kept. Clones are partly lost; checked studies trace under half to an unresolved V gene and leave the rest unexplained. V and J calls and clone size are copied from that table; D and trimming were computed from the DNA. For this sample the table gives roughly 250,000 clones, of which 75% to 85% were detected only once. The ten most abundant clones make up more than 5.5% of the sample.

Source material: peripheral blood. This receptor was obtained from a human donor in a cohort sampled during active COVID-19. The receptor chain draws on TRBV4-1 and TRBJ2-1; TRBD2 is possibly the D segment (5 matching bases). In nucleotide form, the sequence is TGCGCCAGCAGCCAAGATCCGGGGTTGTATGAGCAGTTCTTC. This codes for CASSQDPGLYEQFF.